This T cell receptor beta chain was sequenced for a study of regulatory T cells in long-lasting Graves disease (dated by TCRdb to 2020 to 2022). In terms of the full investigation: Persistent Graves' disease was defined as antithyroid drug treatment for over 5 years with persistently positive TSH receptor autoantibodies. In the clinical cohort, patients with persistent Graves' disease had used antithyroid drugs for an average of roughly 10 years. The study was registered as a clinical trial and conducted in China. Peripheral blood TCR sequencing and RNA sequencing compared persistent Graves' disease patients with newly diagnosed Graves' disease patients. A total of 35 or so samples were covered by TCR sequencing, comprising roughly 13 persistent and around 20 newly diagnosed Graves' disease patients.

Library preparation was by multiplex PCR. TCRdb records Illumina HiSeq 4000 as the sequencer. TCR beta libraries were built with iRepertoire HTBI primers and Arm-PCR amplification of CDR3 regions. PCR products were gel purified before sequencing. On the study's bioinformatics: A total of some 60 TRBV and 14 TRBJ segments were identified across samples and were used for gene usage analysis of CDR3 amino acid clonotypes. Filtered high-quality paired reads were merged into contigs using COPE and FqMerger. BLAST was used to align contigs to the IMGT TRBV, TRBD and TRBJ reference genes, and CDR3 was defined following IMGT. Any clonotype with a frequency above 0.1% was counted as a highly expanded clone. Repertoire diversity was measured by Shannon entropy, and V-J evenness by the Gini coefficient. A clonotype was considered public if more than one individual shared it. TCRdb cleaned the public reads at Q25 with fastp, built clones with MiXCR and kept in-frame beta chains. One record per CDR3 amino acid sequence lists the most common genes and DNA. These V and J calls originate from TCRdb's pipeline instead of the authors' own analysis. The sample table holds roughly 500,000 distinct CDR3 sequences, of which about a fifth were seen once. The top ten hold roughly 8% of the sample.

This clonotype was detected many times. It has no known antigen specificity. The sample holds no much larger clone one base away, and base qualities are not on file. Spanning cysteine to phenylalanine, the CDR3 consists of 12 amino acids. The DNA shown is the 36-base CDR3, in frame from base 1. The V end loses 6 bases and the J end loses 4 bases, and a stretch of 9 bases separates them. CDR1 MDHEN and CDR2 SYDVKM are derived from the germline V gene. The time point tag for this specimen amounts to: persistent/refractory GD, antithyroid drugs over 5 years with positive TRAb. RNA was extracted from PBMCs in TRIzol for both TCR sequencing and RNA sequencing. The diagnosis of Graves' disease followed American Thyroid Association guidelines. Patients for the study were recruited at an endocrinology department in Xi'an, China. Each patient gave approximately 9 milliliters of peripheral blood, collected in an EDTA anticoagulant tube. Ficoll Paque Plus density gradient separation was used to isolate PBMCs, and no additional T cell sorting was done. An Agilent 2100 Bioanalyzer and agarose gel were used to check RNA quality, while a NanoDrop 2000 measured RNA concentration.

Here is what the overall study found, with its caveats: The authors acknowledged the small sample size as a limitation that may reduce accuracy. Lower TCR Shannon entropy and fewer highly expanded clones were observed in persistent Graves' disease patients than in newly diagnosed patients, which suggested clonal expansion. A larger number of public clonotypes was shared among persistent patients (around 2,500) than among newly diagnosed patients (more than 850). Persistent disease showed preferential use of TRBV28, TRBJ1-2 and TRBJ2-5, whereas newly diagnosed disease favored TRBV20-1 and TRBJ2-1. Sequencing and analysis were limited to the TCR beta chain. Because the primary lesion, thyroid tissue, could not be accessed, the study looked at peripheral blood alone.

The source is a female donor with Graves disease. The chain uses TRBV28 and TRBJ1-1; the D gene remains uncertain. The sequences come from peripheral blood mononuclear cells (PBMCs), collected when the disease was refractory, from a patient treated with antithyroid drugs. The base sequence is TGTGCCAGCAGCTTAGTAAGCACTGAAGCTTTCTTT. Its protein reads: CASSLVSTEAFF.